Below are 13 T cell receptor beta chains sequenced from a single sample in a study of T cell responses to AZD1222 COVID-19 vaccine. Libraries were prepared by immunoSEQ multiplex PCR; TCRdb keeps only in-frame clonotypes and omits some of them. The sample holds 150,000 to 200,000 clones; about 91% are singletons and the top ten take more than 1%. The specimen comprised peripheral blood, sampled 28 days after the second AZD1222 dose. The source is an adult who received the AZD1222 COVID-19 vaccine.

The chain uses TRBV3-1 (or the pseudogene TRBV3-2) and TRBJ1-2, with a weak D call TRBD1 (6 bases). V was shortened by 1 base and J by 8 bases, with 14 bases between the two germline ends. The CDR3 runs to 14 residues. CDR1 LGHDT and CDR2 YNNKEL come from the germline V gene (reference sequence). CDR3 region: CASSQGDISAGYTF. The CDR3 nucleotides are TGTGCCAGCAGCCAAGGGGACATCTCTGCGGGCTACACCTTC.

The chain has TRBV14 and TRBJ1-3; TRBD1 matches at 7 bases. V shed 6 bases and J 2 bases; nucleotides not matched to a gene: 1. The CDR3 runs to 13 residues. Germline loops: CDR1 SGHDN, CDR2 FVKESK. CDR3 DNA: TGTGCCAGCAGAACAGGGGCTGGAAACACCATATATTTT. Protein: CASRTGAGNTIYF.

As concerns this clone: The sample carries other DNA sequences with the same CDR3. The genes are TRBV19 and TRBJ1-1, with D maybe TRBD1 (6 bases). The CDR3 loop spans 14 amino acids. Germline V gene sequence: CDR1 LNHDA, CDR2 SQIVND (reference sequence). V was shortened by 8 bases and J by 5 bases, with 18 bases between the two germline ends. DNA for the CDR3: TGTGCCAGTTCCCCGACAGGTAGAGGGACTGAAGCTTTCTTT. It yields the protein CASSPTGRGTEAFF.

The genes are TRBV10-2 and TRBJ1-1, with D possibly being TRBD1 (5 bases). The germline V and J ends were trimmed by 8 bases and 4 bases, with 11 bases remaining between them. The germline CDR1 and CDR2 sequences are WSHSY and SAAADI. The CDR3 has 12 residues. The CDR3 spells CASRVGTTEAFF. The CDR3 DNA reads as TGCGCCAGCCGGGTAGGGACCACTGAAGCTTTCTTT.

The chain employs TRBV10-3 and TRBJ1-2; 7 bases are a match to TRBD1. The CDR3 is 17 amino acids. In germline, CDR1 is ENHRY, CDR2 SYGVKD. V was clipped by 0 bases and J by 7 bases; unmatched bases: 14. CDR3 amino acids: CAISESSTGEGAGGYTF. The CDR3 nucleotides are TGTGCCATCAGTGAGTCCTCGACTGGCGAGGGGGCTGGTGGCTACACCTTC.

CDR3 sequence reads: CASSLAGRWVDEQYF. The CDR3, as DNA: TGCGCCAGCAGCTTGGCCGGACGTTGGGTCGACGAGCAGTACTTC. The rearrangement joins TRBV5-1 to TRBJ2-7, with no clear D. V was clipped by 0 bases and J by 5 bases, with 15 bases between them. Germline V lookup: CDR1 SGHRS, CDR2 YFSETQ. The CDR3 is 15 residues long.

The genes are TRBV7-9 and TRBJ2-2, with 9 bases matching TRBD1. The CDR3 runs 15 residues. CDR1 SEHNR and CDR2 FQNEAQ come from the germline V gene (reference sequence). Trimming took 2 bases from V and 7 from J; bases not matched to a gene: 5. CDR3 in DNA: TGTGCCAGCAGCTTAACAGGGGGCAGTGGCGGGGAGCTGTTTTTT. Translating gives CASSLTGGSGGELFF. Variable domain in full (rest from reference TRBV7-9 and TRBJ2-2): DTGVSQNPRHKITKRGQNVTFRCDPISEHNRLYWYRQTLGQGPEFLTYFQNEAQLEKSRLLSDRFSAERPKGSFSTLEIQRTEQGDSAMYLCASSLTGGSGGELFFGEGSRLTVL.

The rearrangement links TRBV4-1 to TRBJ1-3, with no clear D. This CDR3 spans 17 amino acids. CDR1 and CDR2 (germline): MGHRA, YSYEKL. V lost 1 base and J 3 bases, leaving 16 bases between the germline ends. In DNA, the CDR3 is TGCGCCAGCAGCCAAGGGGGTCAAGGAATTTTTGGAAACACCATATATTTT. Its protein product is CASSQGGQGIFGNTIYF.

CDR3 in amino acids: CASSLEQGRNYGYTF. DNA for the CDR3: TGTGCCAGCAGCTTAGAGCAGGGGCGAAACTATGGCTACACCTTC. The V and J genes are TRBV7-8 and TRBJ1-2, with a possible D match to TRBD1 (6 bases). Germline CDR1 reads SGHVS; CDR2 reads FQNEAQ. The CDR3 sequence is 15 residues long. V lost 1 base and J 2 bases, leaving 11 bases between the germline ends.

The chain is built from TRBV3-1 (or the pseudogene TRBV3-2) and TRBJ2-7; TRBD1 matches 11 bases. The length of the CDR3 is 19 residues. With V trimmed by 4 bases and J by 4 bases, 18 bases remained unmatched. Germline V gene sequence: CDR1 LGHDT, CDR2 YNNKEL (reference sequence). In nucleotides, the CDR3 is TGTGCCAGCAGCCCCCGGGACAGGGGGTTTTCCTTCGGGGGTTACGAGCAGTACTTC. As protein: CASSPRDRGFSFGGYEQYF.

The V call is TRBV12-2, the J call TRBJ2-7; the table assigns TRBD2, which was not confirmed against the DNA. TRBV12-2 is a pseudogene locus. CDR3 length: 15 residues. The CDR3 nucleotides read TGTGCAAGTCGCTTAGCGCGGGGGAGAGACTACGAGCAGTACTTC. It translates to CASRLARGRDYEQYF.

This rearrangement joins TRBV10-3 to TRBJ1-1; D unclear. CDR3 size: 16 residues. Germline CDR1 ENHRY, CDR2 SYGVKD. V was trimmed by 11 bases and J by 4 bases, leaving 26 bases between them. DNA of the CDR3: TGTGCCTCACAGAGGACGGCCTACCGACGGGGCACTGAAGCTTTCTTT. Translating it yields CASQRTAYRRGTEAFF.

This clone has only one observation. V gene TRBV6-5 combines with J gene TRBJ1-4; D is uncertain. The V gene lost 0 bases and the J gene lost 4 bases, with 9 bases spanning the gap. The CDR3 sequence is 15 residues long. The V gene's germline CDR1 is MNHEY and CDR2 SVGAGI. The CDR3, as DNA: TGTGCCAGCAGTTACTCGCCGGGGATTAATGAAAAACTGTTTTTT. Amino acid sequence: CASSYSPGINEKLFF.